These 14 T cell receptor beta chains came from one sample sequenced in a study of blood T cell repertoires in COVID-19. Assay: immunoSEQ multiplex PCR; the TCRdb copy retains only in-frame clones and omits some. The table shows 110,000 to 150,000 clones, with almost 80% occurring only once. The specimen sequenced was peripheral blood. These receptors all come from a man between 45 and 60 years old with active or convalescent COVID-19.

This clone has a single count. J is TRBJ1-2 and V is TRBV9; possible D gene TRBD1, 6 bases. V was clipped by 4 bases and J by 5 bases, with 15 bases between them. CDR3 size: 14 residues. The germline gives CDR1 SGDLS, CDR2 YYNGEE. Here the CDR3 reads CASSPGTLVYGYTF. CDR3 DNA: TGTGCCAGCAGCCCCGGGACACTAGTTTATGGCTACACCTTC. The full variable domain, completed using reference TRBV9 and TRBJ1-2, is DSGVTQTPKHLITATGQRVTLRCSPRSGDLSVYWYQQSLDQGLQFLIQYYNGEERAKGNILERFSAQQFPDLHSELNLSSLELGDSALYFCASSPGTLVYGYTFGSGTRLTVV.

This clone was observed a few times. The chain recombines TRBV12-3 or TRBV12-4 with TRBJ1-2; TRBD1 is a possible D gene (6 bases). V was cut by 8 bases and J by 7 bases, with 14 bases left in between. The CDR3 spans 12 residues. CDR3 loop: CASGIIRGGYTF. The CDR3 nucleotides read TGTGCCAGCGGAATAATCAGGGGTGGCTACACCTTC.

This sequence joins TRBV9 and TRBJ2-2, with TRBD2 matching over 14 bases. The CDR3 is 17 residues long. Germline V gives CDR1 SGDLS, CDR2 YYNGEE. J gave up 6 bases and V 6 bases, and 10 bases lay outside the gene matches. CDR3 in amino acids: CASTGLAGALGAGELFF. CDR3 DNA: TGTGCCAGCACGGGACTAGCGGGAGCTTTGGGGGCCGGGGAGCTGTTTTTT. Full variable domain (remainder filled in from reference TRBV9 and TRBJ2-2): DSGVTQTPKHLITATGQRVTLRCSPRSGDLSVYWYQQSLDQGLQFLIQYYNGEERAKGNILERFSAQQFPDLHSELNLSSLELGDSALYFCASTGLAGALGAGELFFGEGSRLTVL.

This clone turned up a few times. CDR3 in amino acids: CASSGPPGGANTGELFF. Here the CDR3 DNA reads TGTGCCAGCAGCGGGCCGCCGGGGGGGGCGAACACCGGGGAGCTGTTTTTT. V and J are TRBV9 and TRBJ2-2, with TRBD2 matching 8 bases. Germline values: CDR1 SGDLS, CDR2 YYNGEE. The length of the CDR3 is 17 residues. Trimming at V came to 3 bases and at J to 0 bases, leaving 7 bases not matched to a gene. The full variable domain, in which reference TRBV9 and TRBJ2-2 provide the parts outside the CDR3, is DSGVTQTPKHLITATGQRVTLRCSPRSGDLSVYWYQQSLDQGLQFLIQYYNGEERAKGNILERFSAQQFPDLHSELNLSSLELGDSALYFCASSGPPGGANTGELFFGEGSRLTVL.

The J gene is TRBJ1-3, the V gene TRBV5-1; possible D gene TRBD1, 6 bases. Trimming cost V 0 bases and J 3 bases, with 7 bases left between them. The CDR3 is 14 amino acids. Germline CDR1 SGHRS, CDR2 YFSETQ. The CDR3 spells CASSLEGGGNTIYF. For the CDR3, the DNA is TGCGCCAGCAGCTTGGAAGGGGGTGGAAACACCATATATTTT.

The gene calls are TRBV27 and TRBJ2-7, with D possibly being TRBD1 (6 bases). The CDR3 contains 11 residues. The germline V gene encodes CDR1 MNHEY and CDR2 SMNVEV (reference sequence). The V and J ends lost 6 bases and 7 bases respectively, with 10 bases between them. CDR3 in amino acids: CASRQGWEQYF. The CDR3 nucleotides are TGTGCCAGCAGACAGGGTTGGGAGCAGTACTTC.

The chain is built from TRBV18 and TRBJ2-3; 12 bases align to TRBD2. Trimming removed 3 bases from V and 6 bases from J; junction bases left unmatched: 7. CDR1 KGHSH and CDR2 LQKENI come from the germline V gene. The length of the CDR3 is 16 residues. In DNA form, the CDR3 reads TGTGCCAGCTCACCCGGGACTAGCGGGTGGTCGGATACGCAGTATTTT. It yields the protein CASSPGTSGWSDTQYF.

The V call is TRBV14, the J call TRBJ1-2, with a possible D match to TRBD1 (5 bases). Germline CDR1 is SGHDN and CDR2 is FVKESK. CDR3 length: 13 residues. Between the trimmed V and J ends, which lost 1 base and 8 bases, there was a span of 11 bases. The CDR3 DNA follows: TGTGCCAGCAGCCAAGCCAGGGTGGGCGGCTACACCTTC. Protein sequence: CASSQARVGGYTF.

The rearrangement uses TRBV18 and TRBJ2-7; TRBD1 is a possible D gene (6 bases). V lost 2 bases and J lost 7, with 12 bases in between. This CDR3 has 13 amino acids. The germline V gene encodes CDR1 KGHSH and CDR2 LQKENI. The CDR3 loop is CASSPSDSREQYF. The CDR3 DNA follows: TGTGCCAGCTCACCATCGGACAGTCGGGAGCAGTACTTC.

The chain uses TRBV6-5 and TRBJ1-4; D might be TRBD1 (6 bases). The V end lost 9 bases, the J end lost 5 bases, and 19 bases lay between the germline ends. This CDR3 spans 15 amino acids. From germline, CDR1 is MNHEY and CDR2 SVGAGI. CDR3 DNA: TGTGCCAGTTATACATCGGGGGGGGCGAATGAAAAACTGTTTTTT. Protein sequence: CASYTSGGANEKLFF.

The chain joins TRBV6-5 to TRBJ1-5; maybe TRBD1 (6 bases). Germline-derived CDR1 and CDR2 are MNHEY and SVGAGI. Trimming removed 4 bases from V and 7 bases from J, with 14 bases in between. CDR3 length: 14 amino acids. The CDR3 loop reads CASSSGGGRQPQHF. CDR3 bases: TGTGCCAGCAGTTCCGGGGGGGGCCGACAGCCCCAGCATTTT.

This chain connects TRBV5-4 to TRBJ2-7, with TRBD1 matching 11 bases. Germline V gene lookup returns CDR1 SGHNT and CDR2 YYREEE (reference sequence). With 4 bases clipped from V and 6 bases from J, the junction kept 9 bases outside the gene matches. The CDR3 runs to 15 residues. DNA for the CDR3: TGTGCCAGCAGCCCGAAGGGACAGGGGGGGCTCGAGCAGTACTTC. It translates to CASSPKGQGGLEQYF.

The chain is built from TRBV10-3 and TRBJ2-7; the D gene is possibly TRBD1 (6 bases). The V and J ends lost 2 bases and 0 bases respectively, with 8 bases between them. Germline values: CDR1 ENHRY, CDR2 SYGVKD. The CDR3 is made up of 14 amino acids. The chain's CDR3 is CAISELQGSYEQYF. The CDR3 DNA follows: TGTGCCATCAGTGAGCTACAGGGCTCCTACGAGCAGTACTTC.

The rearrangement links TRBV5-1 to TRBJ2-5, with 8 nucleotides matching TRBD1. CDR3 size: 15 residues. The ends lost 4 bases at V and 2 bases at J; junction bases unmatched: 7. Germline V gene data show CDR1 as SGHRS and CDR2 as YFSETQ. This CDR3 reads CASSPLGQGQETQYF. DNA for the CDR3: TGCGCCAGCAGCCCCCTCGGACAGGGACAAGAGACCCAGTACTTC.